This T cell receptor beta chain was sequenced for a study of cytomegalovirus exposure and HLA in healthy donors (dated by TCRdb to 2017 to 2019). For the wider study: An earlier analysis of roughly 630 of the donors reported approximately 270 Gb of sequence data and 117 million unique TCR beta sequences from roughly 180 million T cells. Roughly 300 gigabases of sequencing data and tens of millions of unique TCR sequences were included in an early release covering about 700 HLA-typed donors. Of the roughly 420 genotyped donors, approximately 80% were placed in the genetic ancestry cluster associated with self-reported Caucasian donors. The aim of the study was to test whether cataloging public T cell receptors could identify signatures of past pathogen exposure. The T cell repertoires of about 700 subjects were profiled by immunosequencing and related to cytomegalovirus serostatus. Besides the first cohort of 666 subjects, a separate validation cohort made up of over a hundred different subjects was used. To predict cytomegalovirus infection status, the study brought together high-throughput TCR immunosequencing, statistical association of individual TCRs with disease status, and machine learning. A later analysis re-examined previously published TCR beta repertoires from 610 or so donors and added high-resolution HLA genotyping to investigate patterns of TCR occurrence. The later analysis used no new phenotypic data to find candidate immune exposures, relying instead on TCR beta sequences and their occurrence across donors. An earlier analysis of around 640 of the donors used high-throughput TCR beta sequencing to judge whether each TCR beta V gene segment behaved as functional or pseudogenic. Donor age, sex, ethnicity and CMV serostatus were compiled together with the repertoire data. A later genetic analysis used genome-wide SNP genotypes for about 60% of the 666 donors, treating that subset as a discovery cohort. Every discovery cohort repertoire had been produced on one sequencing platform. HLA typing covered class I and class II loci at four-digit resolution. Typing coverage varied by locus: 629-630 donors for A, B, C, DRB1 and DQB1; about 520 for DQA1; more than 600 for DPA1; roughly 450 for DPB1. Roughly five DR-DQ haplotypes were handled as single units for association and clustering, since linkage in the cohort was strong. Among about 400 genotyped donors of the cohort, an average of roughly 230,000 unique TCR beta nucleotide sequences was sequenced per donor, of which roughly 17% were non-productive. Broad study findings and their caveats: In the study, roughly 160 TCR beta chains were listed as associated with cytomegalovirus. The earlier analysis of 450 to 700 of the donors excluded roughly 16 rarely observed V segments, including chromosome 9 orphons, because counts were too low. A cluster of highly shared sequence variants was judged likely to represent a technical artifact of the sequencing pipeline. Across donors, most TCR sequences were observed very rarely, whereas some public TCRs were present in many individuals. Because HLA typing was missing for some donors at each locus, association tests included only the typed subset. Correlated functional status among segregating V segments might be attributable to linkage disequilibrium, but an unknown experimental factor could not be ruled out. According to the authors, the approach could potentially be generalized to other disease states and immunological phenotypes. A further reported finding was that TCR beta sequences accurately predicted the HLA-A and HLA-B alleles for most subjects in the first cohort. In an earlier analysis of more than 450 of the donors, most TCR beta V segments were observed in productive rearrangements about 87% or about 30% of the time, broadly matching IMGT annotations. Presence/absence analyses assumed roughly uniform sequencing depth across donors, an assumption that may not hold. A later analysis reported that several top co-occurrence clusters appeared linked to parvovirus B19, influenza, CMV and Epstein-Barr virus. A later analysis found that TCR association rates varied across HLA loci, with DRB1 alleles showing the most associated TCRs and HLA-C alleles the fewest. When HLA alleles, especially DR and DQ, strongly co-occurred, TCR associations were difficult to assign to individual alleles. The cohort was sequenced for TCR beta chains only, and without alpha or paired-chain data the features that could be detected were limited. In a later genetic analysis, a missense DCLRE1C variant was associated with V-gene and J-gene trimming of TCR beta chains, and the association was replicated in an independent cohort. In vitro tests confirmed that a few of the cytomegalovirus-associated TCR beta chains recognize cytomegalovirus antigens. The only immune exposure information available for the cohort was CMV serostatus. A later analysis found that most CMV-associated TCR beta chains appeared HLA-restricted, with HLA associations seemingly driven largely by CMV exposure. Compared with the approximately 710-donor mean, donors in an Asian-associated ancestry cluster had fewer N-insertions in productive TCRs, according to a later genetic analysis. A later analysis associated about 17,000 TCR beta sequences with specific HLA alleles at a false discovery rate of 0.05. In both the original and validation cohorts, the classifier was reported to diagnose cytomegalovirus status with high specificity and sensitivity. A later analysis found that HLA-associated TCR beta chains were more clonally expanded and had lower generation probabilities than equally common non-associated chains.

Details on this clone: The specificity of this receptor is unknown. Other DNA sequences in this specimen translate into the identical CDR3.

The method behind the library was the immunoSEQ multiplex PCR assay. For the multiplex PCR, a mixture combining 60 forward primers for TCR Vbeta segments and 13 reverse primers for TCR Jbeta segments was used. A multiplex PCR assay on genomic DNA amplified the CDR3 region of rearranged TCR beta genes. Amplified TCR beta libraries were sequenced as 87-base-pair reads on the Illumina HiSeq System. As for how the authors treated the data: Across the 670 or so repertoires, a later analysis counted about 81 million unique TCR beta chains, 9.5 million to 13 million of which were shared by at least two donors. Raw reads were error-corrected and collapsed into unique sequences by a nearest-neighbor algorithm in which closely related sequences were merged to remove PCR and sequencing errors. CDR3 sequences were aligned to IMGT reference sequences to assign V, D and J gene segments. For a sequence to be retained, a match of at least six nucleotides to both a V gene segment and a J gene segment was required. Rearrangements were classified as productive when the CDR3 lacked stop codons and remained in frame with V and J, and all other rearrangements were classified as non-productive. CDR3 was defined by IMGT convention, running from the second conserved V-encoded cysteine to the conserved J-encoded phenylalanine. Sequences without an unambiguous match to a single V gene segment were excluded from the earlier analysis of several hundred of the donors. In an earlier analysis of 587 of the donors, V segments were called functional above 56.7% productive rearrangements and were called segregating when the between-donor standard deviation exceeded 5%. To diagnose cytomegalovirus status from the catalog of TCR beta chain sequences, a statistical classification framework was built. In a later analysis, V and J genes were assigned by comparing TCR nucleotide sequences against IMGT/GENE-DB human TR gene sequences. Using the TCRdist pipeline, a later analysis assigned CDR3 sequences along with most-parsimonious VDJ recombination scenarios. A later analysis defined each TCR beta chain by its CDR3 amino acid sequence plus V-gene family, and excluded reads lacking a unique V-gene family. To address suspected cross-contamination and a sequencing artifact, a later analysis removed approximately 590 highly shared, low-generation-probability nucleotide sequences. In a later analysis, a clonal expansion index for each public chain was calculated from normalized within-repertoire ranks of inferred template counts. In a later analysis, generation probabilities were computed with a VDJ recombination model fitted to out-of-frame rearrangements, and the resulting probabilities were checked against IGoR. In a later analysis, hypergeometric tests were used to score TCR-TCR, TCR-HLA and TCR-CMV co-occurrence, with a repertoire-size bias correction applied to TCR pairs. To estimate false discovery rates, a later analysis permuted the HLA or CMV assignments 20 times. A later analysis grouped co-occurring TCRs with DBSCAN, adding TCRdist sequence similarity when clustering within HLA-allele-positive subsets. Repertoires with fewer than 30,000 or more than 120,000 public chains, plus five repertoires with anomalous nucleotide sharing, were excluded from co-occurrence clustering. TCRdb mirrors the immuneACCESS table, restricted to in-frame sequences. Some clones are absent from its copies; in checked studies, under half trace to an unresolved V gene, and the reason for the others is unknown. From that table come the V and J calls and clone size; the DNA was used to work out D and trimming. The table held for this sample gives about 200,000 clones. The ten largest clones capture roughly 1.2% of the sample.

The cohort consisted of 670 or so healthy bone marrow donors. Cohort members were all nominally healthy when sampled, although unrecorded immune exposures were likely present. The donor tested CMV seropositive, placing the donor among the roughly 300 seropositive members of the cohort. Every donor gave a peripheral blood sample, and the peripheral blood mononuclear cells from that sample were used for TCR beta sequencing. The Qiagen DNeasy Blood Extraction Kit was used to extract genomic DNA from the blood cell samples. The receptor's source is a girl aged 2-10 years in good health and CMV-seropositive. The sequencing sample was made of PBMCs.

The base sequence is TGTGCCAGCAGGACGGGAGAAAAACTGTTTTTT. This is translated as CASRTGEKLFF. The chain links TRBV2 with TRBJ1-4; the D gene cannot be named for sure. Its CDR3 holds 11 amino acids, cysteine through phenylalanine. CDR3 DNA only is kept here, 33 bases in frame from base 1. The germline V gene supplies CDR1 SNHLY and CDR2 FYNNEI. V loses 6 bases, J loses 8 bases, and the germline ends lie 7 bases apart. Reference TRBV2 and TRBJ1-4 genes cover what lies past the CDR3, so the full variable domain is EPEVTQTPSHQVTQMGQEVILRCVPISNHLYFYWYRQILGQKVEFLVSFYNNEISEKSEIFDDQFSVERPDGSNFTLKIRSTKLEDSAMYFCASRTGEKLFFGSGTQLSVL.